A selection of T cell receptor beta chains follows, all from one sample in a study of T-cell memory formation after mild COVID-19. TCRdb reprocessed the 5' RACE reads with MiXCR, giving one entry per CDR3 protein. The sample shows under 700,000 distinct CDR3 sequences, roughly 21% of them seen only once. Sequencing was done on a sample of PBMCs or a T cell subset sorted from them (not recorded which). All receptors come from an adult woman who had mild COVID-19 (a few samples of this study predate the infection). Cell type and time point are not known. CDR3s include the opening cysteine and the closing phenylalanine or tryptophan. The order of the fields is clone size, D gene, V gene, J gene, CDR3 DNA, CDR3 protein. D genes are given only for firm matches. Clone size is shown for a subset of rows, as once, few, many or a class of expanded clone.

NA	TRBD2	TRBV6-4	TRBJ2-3	TGTGCCAGCAAGCCGGGAGGTCCAACGGCTACGCAGTATTTT	CASKPGGPTATQYF
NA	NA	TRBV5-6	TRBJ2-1	TGTGCCAGCAACGGGGGTACCTACAATGAGCAGTTCTTC	CASNGGTYNEQFF
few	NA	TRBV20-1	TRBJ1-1	TGCAGTGCTAGGAAGACAGGATCGAACACTGAAGCTTTCTTT	CSARKTGSNTEAFF
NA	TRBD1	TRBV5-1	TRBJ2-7	TGCGCCAGCAGCTCCTCGGGACAGTACCACGAGCAGTACTTC	CASSSSGQYHEQYF
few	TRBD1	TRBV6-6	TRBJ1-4	TGTGCCAGCAGTAACAACAGGGGGCGGGGGGAAAAACTGTTTTTT	CASSNNRGRGEKLFF
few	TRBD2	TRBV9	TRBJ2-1	TGTGCCAGCAGCCTCTACAGCGGGGACTACAATGAGCAGTTCTTC	CASSLYSGDYNEQFF
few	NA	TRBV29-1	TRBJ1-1	TGCAGCGTTGTCGACCCCAACCGCGCTGAAGCTTTCTTT	CSVVDPNRAEAFF
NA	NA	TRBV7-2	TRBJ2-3	TGTGCCAGCAGCCAGAGCGGAAGTACGCAGTATTTT	CASSQSGSTQYF
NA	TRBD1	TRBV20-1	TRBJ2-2	TGCAGTGCTCACGCCGGGACAGTTAACACCGGGGAGCTGTTTTTT	CSAHAGTVNTGELFF
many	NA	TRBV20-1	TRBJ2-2	TGCAGTGCTGCAAAAGGGACGGGCCCGGGCACCGGGGAGCTGTTTTTT	CSAAKGTGPGTGELFF
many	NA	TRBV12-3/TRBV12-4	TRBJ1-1	TGTGCCAGCAGTTCTATGGGGGGTAGGAGCACTGAAGCTTTCTTT	CASSSMGGRSTEAFF
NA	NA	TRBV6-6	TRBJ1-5	TGTGCCAGCCGCCCGGCCAGGGAGGATCAGCCCCAGCATTTT	CASRPAREDQPQHF
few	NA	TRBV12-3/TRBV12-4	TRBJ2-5	TGTGCCAGCAGCCCCAACCGATGGGGAGCGGAAGAGACCCAGTACTTC	CASSPNRWGAEETQYF
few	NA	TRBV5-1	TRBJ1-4	TGCGCCAGCAGCTTGATAGGGGGAGTTGAAAAACTGTTTTTT	CASSLIGGVEKLFF
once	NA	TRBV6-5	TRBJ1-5	TGTGCCAGCAGCGAAGTGGGACCCTCTTACTCCTTTTATCAGCCCCAGCATTTT	CASSEVGPSYSFYQPQHF
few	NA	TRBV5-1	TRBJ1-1	TGCGCCAGCATGGGAACAGAGAACACTGAAGCTTTCTTT	CASMGTENTEAFF
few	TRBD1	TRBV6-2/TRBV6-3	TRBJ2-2	TGTGCCAGCAGCCCGAGACAGGGGGCGCTTAGCGGGGAGCTGTTTTTT	CASSPRQGALSGELFF
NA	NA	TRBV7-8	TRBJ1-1	TGTGCCAGCAGCTTTGGCGGGACAAGTCCCGGGGAAGCTTTCTTT	CASSFGGTSPGEAFF
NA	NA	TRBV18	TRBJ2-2	TGTGCCAGCTCACCGGTTCAGGCGGACGGGGAGCTGTTTTTT	CASSPVQADGELFF
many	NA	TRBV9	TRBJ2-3	TGTGCCAGCAGCGTAAGCGCAGATACGCAGTATTTT	CASSVSADTQYF